This T cell receptor (beta chain) was profiled in a study of T-cell reconstitution after alpha-beta-depleted transplantation in children. V lost 3 bases and J 5 bases, leaving 15 bases between the germline ends. CDR3 length equals 15 residues. Germline assignment: CDR1 MDHEN and CDR2 SYDVKM. Using unique molecular identifiers, the investigators prepared the TCRbeta library. TCRdb passed the PCR reads through MiXCR, listing each CDR3 protein once. The sample has roughly 100,000 distinct CDR3 sequences; 7.5% to 9.5% are singletons. In this sample, this clonotype turned up many times. V is TRBV28 and J is TRBJ2-3, with TRBD1 as a possible D gene (5 bases). The receptor's source is a human donor who donated a stem cell graft to a child with congenital amegakaryocytic thrombocytopenia. The sequenced sample was PBMCs from the stem cell graft donor, obtained from the stem cell graft. Here the CDR3 reads CASSFGLARGDTQYF. The CDR3 nucleotides are TGTGCCAGCAGTTTCGGTCTGGCAAGGGGAGATACGCAGTATTTT.